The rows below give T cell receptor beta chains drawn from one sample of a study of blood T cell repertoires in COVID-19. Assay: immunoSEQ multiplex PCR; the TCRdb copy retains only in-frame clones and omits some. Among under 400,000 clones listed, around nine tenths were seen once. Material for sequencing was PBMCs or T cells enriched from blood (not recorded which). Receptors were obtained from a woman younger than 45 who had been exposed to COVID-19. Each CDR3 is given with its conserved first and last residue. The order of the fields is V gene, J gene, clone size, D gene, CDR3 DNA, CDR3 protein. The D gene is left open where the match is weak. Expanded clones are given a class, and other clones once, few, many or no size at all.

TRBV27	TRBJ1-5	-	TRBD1	TGTGCCAGCAGTTTCAGAGGACAGGGTGGTAATCAGCCCCAGCATTTT	CASSFRGQGGNQPQHF
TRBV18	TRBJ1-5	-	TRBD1	TGTGCCAGCTCACCCAGGGACAGGGTTAATCAGCCCCAGCATTTT	CASSPRDRVNQPQHF
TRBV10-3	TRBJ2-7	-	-	TGTGCCATCAGTGAATACAGGGTAGCCGAGCAGTACTTC	CAISEYRVAEQYF
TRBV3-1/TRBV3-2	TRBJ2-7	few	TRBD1	TGTGCCAGCAGCCAAGGACAGGGACCCTACGAGCAGTACTTC	CASSQGQGPYEQYF
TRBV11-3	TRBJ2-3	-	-	TGTGCCAGCAGCAAGAGCATTGGGGCGCCAGATACGCAGTATTTT	CASSKSIGAPDTQYF
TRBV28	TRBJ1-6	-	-	TGTGCCAGCAGCCCTCAGGAAGGTTCCTATAATTCACCCCTCCACTTT	CASSPQEGSYNSPLHF
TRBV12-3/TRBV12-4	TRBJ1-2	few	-	TGTGCCAGCGGCCCAGGGGTCGGGGGCTACACCTTC	CASGPGVGGYTF
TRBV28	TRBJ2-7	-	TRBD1	TGTGCCAGCAGGGGACAGGGGGTCTACGAGCAGTACTTC	CASRGQGVYEQYF
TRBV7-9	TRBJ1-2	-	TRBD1	TGTGCCAGCAGCTTAGCGGGACAGGGGGCCGTCTACACCTTC	CASSLAGQGAVYTF
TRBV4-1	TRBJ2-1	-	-	TGCGCCAGCAGCCAAGATGGGGCAGGGTTTGGTGAGTTCTTC	CASSQDGAGFGEFF
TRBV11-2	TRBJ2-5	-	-	TGTGCCAGCAGCCAAGAGACAGGACAATCGGTGTGGACCCAGTACTTC	CASSQETGQSVWTQYF
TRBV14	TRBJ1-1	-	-	TGTGCCAGCAGCCAAGATCACCAGGGGCGGATTAAAGCTTTCTTT	CASSQDHQGRIKAFF
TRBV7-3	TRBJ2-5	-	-	TGTGCCAGCAGCTTAATTGCGGGGATGGAGACCCAGTACTTC	CASSLIAGMETQYF
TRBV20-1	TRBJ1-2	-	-	TGCAGTGCTAGTGGGGACTCGGACGGACGTTATGGCTACACCTTC	CSASGDSDGRYGYTF
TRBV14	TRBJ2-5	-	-	TGTGCCAGCAGCCGCGGAGTAGATGAGACCCAGTACTTC	CASSRGVDETQYF
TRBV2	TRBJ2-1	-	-	TGTGCCAGCAGTGAAGGGGTGGGCCCGTGGGATGAGCAGTTCTTC	CASSEGVGPWDEQFF
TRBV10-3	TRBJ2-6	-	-	TGTGCCGTGAGTGACCGGAGCTCTGGGGCCAACGTCCTGACTTTC	CAVSDRSSGANVLTF
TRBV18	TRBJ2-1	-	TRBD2	TGTGCCAGCTCACCGCTGACTAGCTACTACAATGAGCAGTTCTTC	CASSPLTSYYNEQFF
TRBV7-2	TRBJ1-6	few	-	TGTGCCAGCAGTTATTTAGGGGCCAATTCACCCCTCCACTTT	CASSYLGANSPLHF
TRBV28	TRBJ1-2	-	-	TGTGCCAGCAGTTTAGGGACTGGTGGCTACACCTTC	CASSLGTGGYTF
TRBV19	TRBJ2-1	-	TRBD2	TGTGCCAGTAGTCACCGGACTAGCGGGACGTCCTACAATGAGCAGTTCTTC	CASSHRTSGTSYNEQFF
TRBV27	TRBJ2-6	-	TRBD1	TGTGCCAGCAGTTTACGGGGACAGGGCTCTGGGGCCAACGTCCTGACTTTC	CASSLRGQGSGANVLTF
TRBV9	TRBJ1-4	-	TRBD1	TGTGCCAGCAGCCCAACAGGGGCAGGGGAAAAACTGTTTTTT	CASSPTGAGEKLFF
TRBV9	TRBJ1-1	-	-	TGTGCCAGCAGCGTATCAGGGAAAACTGAAGCTTTCTTT	CASSVSGKTEAFF
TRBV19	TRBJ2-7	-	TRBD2	TGTGCCAGTAGCCCTAGCGGGAATCCTTCCTACGAGCAGTACTTC	CASSPSGNPSYEQYF
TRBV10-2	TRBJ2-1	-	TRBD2	TGCGCCTCCGGACTAGCGGGAGTCGATGAGCAGTTCTTC	CASGLAGVDEQFF
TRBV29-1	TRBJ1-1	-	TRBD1	TGCAGCGTTGAACACGCGGGACAGACGAACACTGAAGCTTTCTTT	CSVEHAGQTNTEAFF
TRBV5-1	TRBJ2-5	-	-	TGCGCCTGCAATCGGGGCCAAGAGACCCAGTACTTC	CACNRGQETQYF
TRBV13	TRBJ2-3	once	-	TGTGCCAGCAGCTGGTGGGCTGGGGCCAGCACAGATACGCAGTATTTT	CASSWWAGASTDTQYF
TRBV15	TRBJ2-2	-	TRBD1	TGTGCCACCAGCACGGACAGGGGGCTGCCCGGGGAGCTGTTTTTT	CATSTDRGLPGELFF
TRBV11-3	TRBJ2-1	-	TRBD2	TGTGCCAGCAGCTTCTCGACCGGGACTAGCAACACCGGAGGCAATGAGCAGTTCTTC	CASSFSTGTSNTGGNEQFF
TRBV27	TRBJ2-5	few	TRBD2	TGTGCCAGCAGTTGGGTGGTTGGACTAGCGGGAGAGACCCAGTACTTC	CASSWVVGLAGETQYF
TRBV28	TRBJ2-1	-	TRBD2	TGTGCCAGCAGTTTCCCTCTAGCGGGAGTAAACAATGAGCAGTTCTTC	CASSFPLAGVNNEQFF
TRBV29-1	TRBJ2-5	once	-	TGCAGCGTTGAAAGGCAGGCAATGGAGACCCAGTACTTC	CSVERQAMETQYF
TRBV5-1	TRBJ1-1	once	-	TGCGCCAGCAGCTTTTCTGGGAGTCCCCCTGAAGCTTTCTTT	CASSFSGSPPEAFF
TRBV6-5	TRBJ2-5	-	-	TGTGCCAGCAGCCTCGCGAGGAGCCTCCAAGAGACCCAGTACTTC	CASSLARSLQETQYF
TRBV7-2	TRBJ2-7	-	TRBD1	TGTGCCAGCAGCTTAAGTTCCGGGACAGGGGCAGGTTACGAGCAGTACTTC	CASSLSSGTGAGYEQYF
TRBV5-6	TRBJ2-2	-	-	TGTGCCAGCAGCCCTGAGGGGGGGCGACGCACCGGGGAGCTGTTTTTT	CASSPEGGRRTGELFF
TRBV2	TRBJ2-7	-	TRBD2	TGTGCCAGCAGTATAGCGGGAGGGTCCTACGAGCAGTACTTC	CASSIAGGSYEQYF
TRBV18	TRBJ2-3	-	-	TGTGCCAGCTCCTACGCCGGGGAAGGAGCAGATACGCAGTATTTT	CASSYAGEGADTQYF
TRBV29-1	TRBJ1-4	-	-	TGCAGCGCCGGGCTCGGGGTTGGGGTGGATGAAAAACTGTTTTTT	CSAGLGVGVDEKLFF
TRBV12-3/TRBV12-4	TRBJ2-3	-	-	TGTGCCAGCAGTTTTCGTCCCACAGATACGCAGTATTTT	CASSFRPTDTQYF
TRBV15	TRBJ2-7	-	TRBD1	TGTGCCACCAGCACCAACAGGGGGTCCTACGAGCAGTACTTC	CATSTNRGSYEQYF
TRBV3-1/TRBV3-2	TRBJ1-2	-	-	TGTGCCAGCAGCCAAGGGGGAAGGGAGCTCTATGGCTACACCTTC	CASSQGGRELYGYTF
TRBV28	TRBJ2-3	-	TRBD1	TGTGCCAGCAGTTCCCAACAGGGGGCAACAGATACGCAGTATTTT	CASSSQQGATDTQYF
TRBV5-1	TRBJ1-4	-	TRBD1	TGCGCCAGCAGCCTCGGCACAGGGGGCGAGGGTGAAAAACTGTTTTTT	CASSLGTGGEGEKLFF
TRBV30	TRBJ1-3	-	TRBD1	TGTGCCCACGCACAGGGGCCTGGAAACACCATATATTTT	CAHAQGPGNTIYF
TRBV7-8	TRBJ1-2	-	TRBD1	TGTGCCAGCAGCACTAGGACAGGGGGCTTTGGCTACACCTTC	CASSTRTGGFGYTF
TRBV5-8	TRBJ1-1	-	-	TGTGCCAGCAGCTTGGGATTTACAGGGATCACTGAAGCTTTCTTT	CASSLGFTGITEAFF
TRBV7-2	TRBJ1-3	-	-	TGTGCCAGCAGCTTACTGGGGAGAGGGAGCGGAAACACCATATATTTT	CASSLLGRGSGNTIYF